Presented here are 32 T cell receptor beta chains from one specimen sequenced in a study of blood T cell repertoires in COVID-19. Only in-frame clones appear in the TCRdb table, and some are missing; sequencing was by immunoSEQ multiplex PCR. The table has roughly 100,000 clones, roughly 92% seen once; the top ten hold 1.9%. Sequenced: peripheral blood. These receptors all stem from a woman between 45 and 60 years old with COVID-19, enrolled during active disease.

This chain connects TRBV6-5 to TRBJ2-1, with D tentatively TRBD2 (6 bases). The V and J ends lost 6 bases and 3 bases respectively, with 12 bases between them. CDR1 is MNHEY and CDR2 is SVGAGI in the germline V gene. The CDR3 sequence is 14 residues long. The CDR3 is CASRVGGGYNEQFF. DNA for the CDR3: TGTGCCAGCAGGGTGGGGGGTGGCTACAATGAGCAGTTCTTC.

This chain joins TRBV30 and TRBJ2-3; 8 bases fit TRBD1. From germline, CDR1 is GTSNPN and CDR2 SVGIG (reference sequence). The CDR3 covers 14 residues. V gave up 2 bases and J gave up 4 bases; unmatched junction bases: 5. This CDR3 is CAWSRDRGPDTQYF. The CDR3 region has the DNA TGTGCCTGGAGTCGCGACAGGGGCCCAGATACGCAGTATTTT.

The V and J genes are TRBV7-7 and TRBJ2-2; TRBD2 is a possible D gene (6 bases). The CDR3 runs to 15 residues. Trimming removed 5 bases from V and 8 bases from J, with 18 bases in between. In germline, CDR1 is SSHAT, CDR2 FNYEAQ (reference sequence). The CDR3, as DNA: TGTGCCAGCAGCCGGACTATCGACGGGATTGGGGAGCTGTTTTTT. This translates into CASSRTIDGIGELFF.

The V call is TRBV5-6, the J call TRBJ1-2; weak D call: TRBD1 (6 bases). V lost 0 bases and J 8 bases, leaving 11 bases between the germline ends. CDR3 length equals 13 residues. The germline gives CDR1 SGHDT, CDR2 YYEEEE. The CDR3 DNA reads TGTGCCAGCAGCTTGGTCCAGGGGAACGGCTACACCTTC. It codes for CASSLVQGNGYTF.

The V and J genes are TRBV12-5 and TRBJ1-1; 10 bases agree with TRBD1. Germline CDR1 is LGHNT and CDR2 is FRNRAP. The CDR3 totals 15 residues. The V segment lost 3 bases and the J segment 4 bases; nucleotides outside the gene matches: 5. The CDR3 spells CASGFLTGGVTEAFF. CDR3 nucleotides: TGTGCTAGTGGTTTTCTGACAGGGGGCGTCACTGAAGCTTTCTTT.

V is TRBV5-4 and J is TRBJ2-7, with 8 bases lining up with TRBD1. V gave up 4 bases and J gave up 9 bases; unmatched junction bases: 12. Germline V CDR1 and CDR2: SGHNT, YYREEE (reference sequence). This CDR3 contains 14 residues. The CDR3 is CASSRGQAAGGQYF. CDR3 bases: TGTGCCAGCAGCCGGGGACAGGCGGCCGGGGGGCAGTACTTC.

The chain carries TRBV7-2 and TRBJ2-1, with 9 bases lining up with TRBD1. The CDR3 covers 14 residues. Germline CDR1 reads SGHTA; CDR2 reads FQGNSA. The J segment lost 8 bases and the V segment lost 5 bases, leaving 7 bases of the junction unmatched. CDR3 loop: CASSPRTGAYEQFF. As DNA, the CDR3 is TGTGCCAGCAGCCCTAGGACAGGGGCATATGAGCAGTTCTTC. The full variable domain, rest sourced from reference TRBV7-2 and TRBJ2-1, is GAGVSQSPSNKVTEKGKDVELRCDPISGHTALYWYRQSLGQGLEFLIYFQGNSAPDKSGLPSDRFSAERTGGSVSTLTIQRTQQEDSAVYLCASSPRTGAYEQFFGPGTRLTVL.

This clone was counted at least ten times. The V call is TRBV11-2, the J call TRBJ2-7, with 8 bases aligning to TRBD1. The CDR3 totals 15 residues. With V trimmed by 1 base and J by 4 bases, 6 bases remained unmatched. The germline V gene encodes CDR1 SGHAT and CDR2 FQNNGV. CDR3: CASSLVTGDTYEQYF. CDR3 bases: TGTGCCAGCAGCTTAGTGACAGGGGACACTTACGAGCAGTACTTC.

The chain has TRBV7-2 and TRBJ1-5; tentatively, D is TRBD1 (6 bases). Trimming took 5 bases from V and 6 from J, leaving 8 bases between them. Germline CDR1 reads SGHTA; CDR2 reads FQGNSA. This CDR3 comprises 12 residues. CDR3 loop: CASSRGFQPQHF. For the CDR3, the DNA is TGTGCCAGCAGCAGGGGGTTTCAGCCCCAGCATTTT. Together with reference TRBV7-2 and TRBJ1-5, the CDR3 gives the full variable domain: GAGVSQSPSNKVTEKGKDVELRCDPISGHTALYWYRQSLGQGLEFLIYFQGNSAPDKSGLPSDRFSAERTGGSVSTLTIQRTQQEDSAVYLCASSRGFQPQHFGDGTRLSIL.

The chain couples TRBV27 to TRBJ1-6; 7 bases map to TRBD1. The CDR3 is made up of 15 amino acids. Trimming removed 2 bases from V and 6 bases from J; junction bases left unmatched: 4. In germline, CDR1 is MNHEY, CDR2 SMNVEV (reference sequence). The CDR3 here is CASSLRDSLNSPLHF. The CDR3 DNA sequence: TGTGCCAGCAGTTTAAGGGACAGCCTTAATTCACCCCTCCACTTT.

The V call is TRBV7-2, the J call TRBJ2-7; TRBD1 matches 7 bases. This CDR3 comprises 14 residues. V shed 6 bases and J 4 bases; nucleotides not matched to a gene: 9. Per germline, CDR1 SGHTA and CDR2 FQGNSA. CDR3: CASSFTTGDYEQYF. In DNA form, the CDR3 reads TGTGCCAGCAGTTTTACAACAGGGGATTACGAGCAGTACTTC.

J is TRBJ1-1 and V is TRBV5-1; weak D call: TRBD1 (5 bases). The V end was cut by 1 base, the J end by 0 bases, with 13 bases between. Per germline, CDR1 SGHRS and CDR2 YFSETQ. The CDR3 extends over 16 amino acids. DNA for the CDR3: TGCGCCAGCAGCTTGAAAGGACATACTATGAACACTGAAGCTTTCTTT. Its translation is CASSLKGHTMNTEAFF.

The chain employs TRBV5-1 and TRBJ1-1, with TRBD1 matching over 10 bases. The CDR3 is 17 amino acids. In germline, CDR1 is SGHRS, CDR2 YFSETQ. The V segment lost 4 bases and the J segment 0 bases; nucleotides outside the gene matches: 9. The CDR3 nucleotides read TGCGCCAGCAGCCCGGGGACAGGGGCACTCATGAACACTGAAGCTTTCTTT. This codes for CASSPGTGALMNTEAFF.

The CDR3 DNA is TGTGCCACCCATGGACAGGGGGCCAACACCATATATTTT. It codes for CATHGQGANTIYF. This sequence joins TRBV5-5 and TRBJ1-3, with TRBD1 matching over 11 bases. Germline-derived CDR1 and CDR2 are SGHKS and YYEKEE (reference sequence). The CDR3 consists of 13 residues. V gave up 9 bases and J gave up 7 bases; unmatched junction bases: 6.

In DNA, the CDR3 is TGCGCCAGCAGCTTGGACAGGGCCGACAATGAGCAGTTCTTC. This translates into CASSLDRADNEQFF. The genes are TRBV5-1 and TRBJ2-1; possible D gene TRBD1, 6 bases. This CDR3 has 14 residues. V gave up 0 bases and J gave up 5 bases, with 9 bases separating them. Germline values: CDR1 SGHRS, CDR2 YFSETQ.

Here the CDR3 reads CASSVPQGRNTEAFF. In DNA, the CDR3 is TGTGCCAGCAGCGTGCCACAGGGCAGAAACACTGAAGCTTTCTTT. The chain employs TRBV7-9 and TRBJ1-1, with D perhaps TRBD1 (6 bases). The germline V and J ends were trimmed by 5 bases and 2 bases, with 15 bases remaining between them. Germline V gene lookup returns CDR1 SEHNR and CDR2 FQNEAQ (reference sequence). CDR3 length: 15 amino acids.

The rearrangement links TRBV29-1 to TRBJ1-2, with 10 positions matching TRBD1. The CDR3 is 13 amino acids. Germline CDR1 SQVTM, CDR2 ANQGSEA. With V trimmed by 4 bases and J by 2 bases, 1 base remained unmatched. The CDR3 DNA sequence: TGCAGCGTTGGGACAGGGGGAAACTATGGCTACACCTTC. This encodes CSVGTGGNYGYTF.

The V and J genes are TRBV20-1 and TRBJ2-1; no definite D call. Germline CDR1 is DFQATT and CDR2 is SNEGSKA (reference sequence). This CDR3 is built from 10 residues. In DNA form, the CDR3 reads TGCAGCGCCAGGCTGGATGAGCAGTTCTTC. It specifies CSARLDEQFF.

The CDR3 loop is CAWSVGQLNQPQHF. The CDR3 DNA sequence: TGTGCCTGGAGTGTGGGACAGCTTAATCAGCCCCAGCATTTT. The gene calls are TRBV30 and TRBJ1-5, with TRBD1 matching 7 bases. CDR3 size: 14 residues. The V gene end was trimmed by 0 bases and the J gene end by 4 bases; junction bases not matched to a gene: 3. Germline CDR1 reads GTSNPN; CDR2 reads SVGIG (reference sequence).

The chain is built from TRBV9 and TRBJ1-5; 9 bases map to TRBD1. CDR1 is SGDLS, CDR2 YYNGEE, per germline. Losses at the gene ends were 4 bases for V and 6 bases for J; bases not matched to a gene: 11. The CDR3 has 16 amino acids. As DNA, the CDR3 is TGTGCCAGCAGCCCCGGGACAGGGTTTCCGGCTCAGCCCCAGCATTTT. It translates to CASSPGTGFPAQPQHF.

A single count supports this clone. The genes are TRBV11-3 and TRBJ2-4, with D hard to call. Per germline, CDR1 SGHNT and CDR2 YENEEA. The V gene lost 1 base and the J gene lost 0 bases, with 13 bases spanning the gap. The CDR3 sequence is 17 residues long. CDR3 DNA sequence: TGTGCCAGCAGCTTAGCAATGCCAGGCCCAGCCAAAAACATTCAGTACTTC. This gives the protein CASSLAMPGPAKNIQYF.

This clone has a single count. This chain joins TRBV11-3 and TRBJ1-1; D not certain. V lost 3 bases and J lost 0, with 8 bases in between. Germline CDR1 and CDR2: SGHNT and YENEEA. The CDR3 has 14 amino acids. Here the CDR3 DNA reads TGTGCCAGCAGCTTGGACTTACTGAACACTGAAGCTTTCTTT. Its translation is CASSLDLLNTEAFF.

The chain is built from TRBV10-3 and TRBJ2-5; maybe TRBD1 (6 bases). CDR3 size: 17 residues. The V gene's germline CDR1 is ENHRY and CDR2 SYGVKD. The V end lost 3 bases, the J end lost 5 bases, and 22 bases lay between the germline ends. As DNA, the CDR3 is TGTGCCATCAGTGACGAAAACAGGGTTTATAGTCCCGAGACCCAGTACTTC. It is translated as CAISDENRVYSPETQYF.

This chain joins TRBV6-2 or TRBV6-3 and TRBJ1-1; D not resolved. Germline assignment: CDR1 MNHEY and CDR2 SVGEGT. CDR3 length: 14 amino acids. V was shortened by 6 bases and J by 5 bases, with 16 bases between the two germline ends. CDR3 bases: TGTGCCAGCAGCGACCTGGGCACCAGGACTGAAGCTTTCTTT. Amino acids: CASSDLGTRTEAFF.

This clone appeared once. The chain is built from TRBV27 and TRBJ2-2, with unresolved D. Trimming pared 4 bases from V and 5 bases from J, leaving 8 bases between. The germline CDR1 and CDR2 sequences are MNHEY and SMNVEV (reference sequence). The CDR3 contains 13 residues. The chain's CDR3 is CASSSGWTGELFF. The CDR3, as DNA: TGTGCCAGCAGTTCCGGTTGGACCGGGGAGCTGTTTTTT.

This clone was seen only once. In nucleotides, the CDR3 is TGTGCCAGCAGTTTCAAGAACACCGGGGAGCTGTTTTTT. It yields the protein CASSFKNTGELFF. The chain is built from TRBV12-3 or TRBV12-4 and TRBJ2-2; D is uncertain. CDR3 length: 13 residues. The V end was cut by 3 bases, the J end by 1 base, with 3 bases between.

The chain carries TRBV19 and TRBJ1-1; 8 bases are a match to TRBD1. V trimming: 6 bases; J trimming: 4 bases; junction bases outside the gene matches: 4. This CDR3 has 13 amino acids. CDR1 LNHDA and CDR2 SQIVND come from the germline V gene (reference sequence). CDR3 DNA: TGTGCCAGTAGGCAGGGGGCTGGCACTGAAGCTTTCTTT. Translated: CASRQGAGTEAFF.

This sequence joins TRBV30 and TRBJ1-2; the D is unclear. The CDR3 consists of 11 residues. The germline V gene encodes CDR1 GTSNPN and CDR2 SVGIG (reference sequence). The CDR3 sequence is CAYSPGNGYTF. The CDR3, as DNA: TGTGCTTACAGCCCCGGGAACGGCTACACCTTC.

V usage is TRBV10-3 and J usage is TRBJ1-1; tentatively, D is TRBD1 (6 bases). CDR3 length: 14 amino acids. Trimming removed 3 bases from V and 5 bases from J, with 13 bases in between. Per germline, CDR1 ENHRY and CDR2 SYGVKD. CDR3 DNA: TGTGCCATCAGTGAAGGCAGGGGTTGGACTGAAGCTTTCTTT. Its protein product is CAISEGRGWTEAFF.

A single count supports this clone. V gene TRBV5-1 combines with J gene TRBJ1-6; TRBD1 aligns across 8 bases. CDR3 size: 13 residues. From germline, CDR1 is SGHRS and CDR2 YFSETQ. After removal of 7 bases from V and 6 bases from J, the junction contained 3 bases not matched to a gene. This chain's CDR3 is CASQGAGNSPLHF. The DNA of the CDR3 is TGCGCCAGCCAGGGGGCTGGTAATTCACCCCTCCACTTT. The variable domain in full, with the rest retrieved from reference TRBV5-1 and TRBJ1-6, is KAGVTQTPRYLIKTRGQQVTLSCSPISGHRSVSWYQQTPGQGLQFLFEYFSETQRNKGNFPGRFSGRQFSNSRSEMNVSTLELGDSALYLCASQGAGNSPLHFGNGTRLTVT.

This sequence joins TRBV11-2 and TRBJ1-1, with TRBD1 matching over 9 bases. The CDR3 sequence is 16 residues long. Germline V lookup: CDR1 SGHAT, CDR2 FQNNGV. After removal of 2 bases from V and 5 bases from J, the junction contained 9 bases not matched to a gene. The CDR3 region is CASSLPGQGIRTEAFF. CDR3 DNA sequence: TGTGCCAGCAGCTTACCAGGACAGGGGATCAGGACTGAAGCTTTCTTT. The whole variable domain, remainder taken from reference TRBV11-2 and TRBJ1-1, is EAGVAQSPRYKIIEKRQSVAFWCNPISGHATLYWYQQILGQGPKLLIQFQNNGVVDDSQLPKDRFSAERLKGVDSTLKIQPAKLEDSAVYLCASSLPGQGIRTEAFFGQGTRLTVV.

In this sample, this clone turned up once. The chain joins TRBV12-5 to TRBJ2-1; maybe TRBD2 (5 bases). The germline gives CDR1 LGHNT, CDR2 FRNRAP. Trimming removed 7 bases at V and 12 bases at J, with 19 bases between. The CDR3 loop spans 13 amino acids. Written as DNA, the CDR3 is TGTGCTAGTGACCAATCGACCCTCGGGATGCAGTTCTTC. The encoded protein is CASDQSTLGMQFF.